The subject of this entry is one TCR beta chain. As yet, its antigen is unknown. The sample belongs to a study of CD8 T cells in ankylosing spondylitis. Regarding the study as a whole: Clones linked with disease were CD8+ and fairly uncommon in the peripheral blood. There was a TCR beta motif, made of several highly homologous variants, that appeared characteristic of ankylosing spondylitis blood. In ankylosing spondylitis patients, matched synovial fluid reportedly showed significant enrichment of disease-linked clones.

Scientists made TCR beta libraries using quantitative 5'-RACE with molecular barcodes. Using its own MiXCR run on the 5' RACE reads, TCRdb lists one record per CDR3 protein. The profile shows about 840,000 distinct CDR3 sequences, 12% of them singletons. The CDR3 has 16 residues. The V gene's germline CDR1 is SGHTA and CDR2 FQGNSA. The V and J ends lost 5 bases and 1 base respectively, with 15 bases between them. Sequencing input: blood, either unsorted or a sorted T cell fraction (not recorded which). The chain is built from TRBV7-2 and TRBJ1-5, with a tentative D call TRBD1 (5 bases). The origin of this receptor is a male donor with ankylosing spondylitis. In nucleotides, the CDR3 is TGTGCCAGCAGCGCCGGGGGTAAGGGGAGCAATCAGCCCCAGCATTTT. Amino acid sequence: CASSAGGKGSNQPQHF.